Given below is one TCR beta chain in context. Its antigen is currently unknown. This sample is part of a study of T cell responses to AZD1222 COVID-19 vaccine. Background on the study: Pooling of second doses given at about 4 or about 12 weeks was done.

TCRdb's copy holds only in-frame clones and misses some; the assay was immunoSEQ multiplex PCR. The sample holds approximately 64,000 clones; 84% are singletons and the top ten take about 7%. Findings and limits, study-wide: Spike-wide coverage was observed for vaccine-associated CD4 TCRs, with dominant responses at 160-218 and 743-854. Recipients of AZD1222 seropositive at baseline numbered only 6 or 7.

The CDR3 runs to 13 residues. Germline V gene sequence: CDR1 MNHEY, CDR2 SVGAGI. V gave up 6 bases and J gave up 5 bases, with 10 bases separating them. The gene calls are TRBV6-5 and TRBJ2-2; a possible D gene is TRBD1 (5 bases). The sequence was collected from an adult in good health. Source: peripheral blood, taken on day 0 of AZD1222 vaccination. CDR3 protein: CASRTTGTGELFF. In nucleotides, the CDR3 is TGTGCCAGCAGGACAACAGGTACCGGGGAGCTGTTTTTT.